This TCR beta chain came from a study of beta chain features in type 1 diabetes (dated by TCRdb to between 2018 and 2020). About the investigation overall: Mean age, gender distribution, total cell number and subset yield did not differ between patients and healthy donors. A total of some 100,000,000 sorted cells were examined across all samples, and a strong correlation was observed between cell number per subset and RNA yield. In the study, TCRB repertoires of sorted circulating CD4+ T cell subsets from recently diagnosed type 1 diabetes patients were compared with those of matched healthy donors. Naive and central memory subsets were obtained from all 30 or so donors, but regulatory and stem cell-like memory subsets were isolated from only 8 patients and 8 healthy donors.

Compared with germline, V lacks 5 bases and J lacks 4 bases; bases without a gene match: 7. CDR1 and CDR2 are read off the germline V gene (reference sequence) as MNHEY and SMNVEV. The CDR3 starts with the cysteine, ends with the phenylalanine, and has 14 residues. The entry retains the CDR3 DNA only, 42 bases that are in frame from base 1. From each donor, a single peripheral blood sample of roughly 0.11 L on average was drawn into heparinised tubes. A BD FACSAria II and a panel including CD45RO, CCR7, CD25, CD127, CD95 and CD27 were used to sort naive, central memory, regulatory and stem cell-like memory CD4+ T cells. All sorted populations exceeded 98% purity. PBMCs were isolated right away by Lymphoprep density gradient centrifugation and were stained directly, without culture. So that batch effects would be minimized, each experiment stained and sorted samples in pairs, pairing one healthy donor with one patient.

The entire isolated RNA was reverse transcribed using the High Capacity cDNA Reverse Transcription Kit, and thus expressed TCRB transcripts were sequenced. Deep immunoSEQ sequencing was applied to naive, central memory and regulatory T cell samples, giving an average of approximately 3.8 million total reads per sample. After sorted cells were lysed in RLT buffer, RNA was extracted with DNase-treated RNeasy Micro or Mini kits, with the choice depending on cell number. To prevent cross-contamination, every cell subset was processed on its own, while patient and healthy donor samples were processed together. The immunoSEQ multiplex PCR was used to amplify TCRB sequences from cDNA, generating 87-bp fragments that spanned the CDR3 region. The amplicons were sequenced using the Illumina HiSeq platform. In the original analysis: Synthetic template baselines were used to correct PCR bias computationally, reads within Hamming distance 2 were collapsed, and singletons that could not be merged were discarded. Reads were aligned against IMGT to assign V, D and J genes, CDR3 length and insertions or deletions at six rearrangement sites. Within each subset, clonotype counts were normalized to sorted cell number, after which true diversity and Gini coefficients were computed with the tcR R package. The overlap coefficient, calculated on TCRB nucleotide sequences, was used to measure repertoire sharing. Out-of-frame TCRB sequences from naive cells were analyzed as a proxy for the pre-selection repertoire. TCRdb took over this immuneACCESS table, retaining in-frame rearrangements with V and J assigned. Such tables are incomplete; in checked studies, under half of the missing clones stem from an unresolved V gene, and the remainder is unexplained. D and trimming were read from the DNA, whereas the V and J calls and clone size are those reported in that table. The sample profile shows 350,000 to 450,000 clones; 14% of them were found once. The ten largest make up around 0.035% of the sample.

General conclusions and limits of the study: Only small numbers of individuals were included in the HLA sub-analyses, which left unresolved whether HLA type had any influence on TCRB rearrangement. A moderate but significant shortening of TCRB CDR3 length was observed in type 1 diabetes patients in all four CD4+ subsets. At VDJ recombination sites, type 1 diabetes patients had fewer insertions and more deleted nucleotides, which implies abnormalities in thymic rearrangement. Because cDNA rather than genomic DNA was sequenced, highly expressing activated cells could have been over-represented, although no difference in activation and CD3 levels was found between groups. PCR might favor shorter templates, but patient and control samples were amplified and corrected together, so any skew would affect both groups equally. Naive, central memory and regulatory TCRB repertoires appeared to be more similar among patients than among healthy donors.

On this clone: Its antigen is unknown. Within one base of it there is no much larger clone, and no base qualities were kept.

The receptor was isolated from a man younger than 45 in good health. Recombination joined TRBV27 with TRBJ1-2, and 7 bases in between align with TRBD1. The source material was naive CD4+ T cells from blood. Interpreted using the paper, the cell subset or site label stands for: true naive CD4+ T cells. The nucleotide sequence is TGTGCCAGCAGTGACTTGACAGGGTCCTATGGCTACACCTTC. Its translation reads: CASSDLTGSYGYTF.